Detailed here is one T cell receptor (beta chain). The source of the sample is a study of high-grade serous ovarian cancer treatment subgroups. Tumor tissue was taken before any definitive surgery or chemotherapy was given. The repertoire was sequenced with immunoSEQ multiplex PCR; TCRdb's copy has only in-frame clones and lacks some. Here the sample spans more than 35,000 clones, around three quarters being singletons. Germline V gene data show CDR1 as MNHEY and CDR2 as SMNVEV (reference sequence). Trimming left V 6 bases short and J 4 bases short, with 9 bases between. There are 12 residues in the CDR3.

The chain couples TRBV27 to TRBJ1-1; no definite D call. The TCR sequence derives from a human donor with high-grade serous ovarian cancer. Sequenced sample: tumor tissue. This CDR3 is CASRGLGTEAFF. Written as DNA, the CDR3 is TGTGCCAGCAGGGGCCTGGGCACTGAAGCTTTCTTT.